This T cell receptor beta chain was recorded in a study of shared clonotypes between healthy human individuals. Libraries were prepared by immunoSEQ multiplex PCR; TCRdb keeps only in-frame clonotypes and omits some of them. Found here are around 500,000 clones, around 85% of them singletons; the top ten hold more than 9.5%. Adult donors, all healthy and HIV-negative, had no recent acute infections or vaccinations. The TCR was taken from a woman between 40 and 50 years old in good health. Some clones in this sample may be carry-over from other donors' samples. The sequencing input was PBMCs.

The DNA for the CDR3 is TGTGCCAGCAGTTTTGCTGGGGCCTACGAGCAGTACTTC. Translated, it gives CASSFAGAYEQYF. The V gene is TRBV27, the J gene TRBJ2-7; D is unclear. This CDR3 has 13 amino acids. V shed 3 bases and J shed 2 bases, with 8 bases lying between them. The germline V gene encodes CDR1 MNHEY and CDR2 SMNVEV (reference sequence).